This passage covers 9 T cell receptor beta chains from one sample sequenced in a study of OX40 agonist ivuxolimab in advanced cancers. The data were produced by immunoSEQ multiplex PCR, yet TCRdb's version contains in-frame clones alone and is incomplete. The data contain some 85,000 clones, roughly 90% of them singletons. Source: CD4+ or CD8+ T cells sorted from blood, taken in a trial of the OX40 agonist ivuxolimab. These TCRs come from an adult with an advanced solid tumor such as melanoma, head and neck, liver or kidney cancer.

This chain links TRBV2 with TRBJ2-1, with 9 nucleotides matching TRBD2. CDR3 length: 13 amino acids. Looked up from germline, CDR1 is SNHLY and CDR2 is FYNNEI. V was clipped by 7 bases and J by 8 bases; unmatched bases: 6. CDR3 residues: CASTRTSADEQFF. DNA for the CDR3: TGTGCCAGCACCCGGACTAGCGCCGATGAGCAGTTCTTC.

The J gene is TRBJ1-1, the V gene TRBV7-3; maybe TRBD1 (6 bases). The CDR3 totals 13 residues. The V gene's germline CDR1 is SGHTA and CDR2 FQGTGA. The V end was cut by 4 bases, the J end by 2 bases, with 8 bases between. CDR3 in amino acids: CASSSTGNTEAFF. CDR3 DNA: TGTGCCAGCAGCTCGACAGGTAACACTGAAGCTTTCTTT.

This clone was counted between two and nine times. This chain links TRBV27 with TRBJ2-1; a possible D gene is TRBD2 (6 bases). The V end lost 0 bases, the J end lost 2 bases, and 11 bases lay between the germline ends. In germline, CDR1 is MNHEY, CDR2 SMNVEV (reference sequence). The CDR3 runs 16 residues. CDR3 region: CASSLSAGLTYNEQFF. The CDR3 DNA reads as TGTGCCAGCAGTTTATCGGCGGGGCTAACCTACAATGAGCAGTTCTTC.

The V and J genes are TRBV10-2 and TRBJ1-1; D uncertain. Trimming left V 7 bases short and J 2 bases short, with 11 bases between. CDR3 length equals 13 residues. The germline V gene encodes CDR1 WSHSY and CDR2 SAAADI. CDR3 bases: TGCGCCAGCAAAGAGGGTACTAACACTGAAGCTTTCTTT. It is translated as CASKEGTNTEAFF.

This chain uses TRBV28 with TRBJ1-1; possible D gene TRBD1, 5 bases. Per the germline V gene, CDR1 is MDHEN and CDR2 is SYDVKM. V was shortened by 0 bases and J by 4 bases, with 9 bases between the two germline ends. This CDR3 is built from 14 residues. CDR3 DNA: TGTGCCAGCAGTTTATGGCAGGGAGGCACTGAAGCTTTCTTT. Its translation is CASSLWQGGTEAFF.

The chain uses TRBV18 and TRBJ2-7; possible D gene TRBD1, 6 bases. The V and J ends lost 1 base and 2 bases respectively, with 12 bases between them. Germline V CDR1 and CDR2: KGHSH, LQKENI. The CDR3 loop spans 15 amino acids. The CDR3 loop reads CASSPLAGTTYEQYF. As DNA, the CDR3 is TGTGCCAGCTCACCACTAGCAGGGACAACCTACGAGCAGTACTTC.

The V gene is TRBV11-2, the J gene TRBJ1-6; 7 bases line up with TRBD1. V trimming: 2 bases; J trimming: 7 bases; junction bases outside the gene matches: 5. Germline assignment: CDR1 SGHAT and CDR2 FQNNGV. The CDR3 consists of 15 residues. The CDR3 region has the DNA TGTGCCAGCAGCTTATATGACAGGGTAAATTCACCCCTCCACTTT. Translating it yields CASSLYDRVNSPLHF.

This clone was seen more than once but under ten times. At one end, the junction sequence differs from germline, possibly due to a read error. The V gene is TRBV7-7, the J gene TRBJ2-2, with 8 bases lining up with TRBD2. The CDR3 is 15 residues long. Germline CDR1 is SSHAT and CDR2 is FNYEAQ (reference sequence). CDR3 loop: CASSLDAGGSGELFF. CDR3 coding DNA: TGTGCTAGCAGCTTAGACGCGGGGGGCTCCGGGGAGCTGTTTTTT.

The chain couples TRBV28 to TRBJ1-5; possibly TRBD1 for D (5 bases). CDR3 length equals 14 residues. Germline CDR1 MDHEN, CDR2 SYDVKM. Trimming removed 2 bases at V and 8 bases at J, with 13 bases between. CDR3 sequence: CASSLVGVGEPQHF. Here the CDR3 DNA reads TGTGCCAGCAGTTTAGTGGGGGTGGGGGAGCCCCAGCATTTT.